This T cell receptor (beta chain) was retrieved from a study of T cell repertoires in cytomegalovirus infection. Study in general: Well-studied HLA-B-restricted CMV epitopes were used in the study alongside recently identified HLA-C-restricted ones. Public signatures in TCR beta pointed to CMV infection and matching HLA type. Study-level findings and limits: HLA-C-restricted, CMV-specific TCR beta clonotypes were dominant ex vivo.

V was pared by 5 bases and J by 4 bases, with 17 bases between. CDR1 SEHNR and CDR2 FQNEAQ come from the germline V gene (reference sequence). The CDR3 is 15 residues long. TCRdb reprocessed the reads with MiXCR, giving one entry per CDR3 protein. The sample has roughly 730,000 distinct CDR3 sequences; around a third are singletons. At least ten counts were recorded for this clonotype. Its antigen is as yet unknown. This specimen consisted of cultured PBMCs, obtained from culture after CMV antigen stimulation. This receptor was obtained from a human donor in good health (CMV status not recorded). Some clones in this sample may be carry-over from other donors' samples. The chain recombines TRBV7-9 with TRBJ1-1, with D unresolved. The CDR3 nucleotides are TGTGCCAGCAGCCCCAGAGGCAATCCGGTCACTGAAGCTTTCTTT. It encodes CASSPRGNPVTEAFF.